The next 8 T cell receptor beta chains were all read from a single sample in a study of CD8 T cells in Susac syndrome. cDNA came from around 0.54 to 1 ug RNA primed by random hexamers. TCRdb re-called the immunoSEQ multiplex PCR reads through MiXCR, storing one row per CDR3 protein. The data hold around 200,000 distinct CDR3 sequences, with about 95% observed a single time. Sequences were obtained from CD4+ T cells from PBMCs. Receptor source: a human donor in good health.

CDR3 DNA sequence: TGTGCCAGCAGTTCCACTATGGGGAATGAGCAGTTCTTC. It translates to CASSSTMGNEQFF. The chain combines TRBV6-2 or TRBV6-3 with TRBJ2-1; D ambiguous. V shed 4 bases and J shed 7 bases, with 11 bases lying between them. This CDR3 spans 13 amino acids. CDR1 MNHEY and CDR2 SVGEGT come from the germline V gene.

V is TRBV29-1 and J is TRBJ1-2; D is ambiguous. Germline V gene sequence: CDR1 SQVTM, CDR2 ANQGSEA. V lost 1 base and J 3 bases, leaving 9 bases between the germline ends. The CDR3 runs 13 residues. The CDR3: CSVEGAVDYGYTF. For the CDR3, the DNA is TGCAGCGTTGAAGGCGCAGTCGACTATGGCTACACCTTC.

The chain couples TRBV20-1 to TRBJ2-1; the match to TRBD2 covers 7 bases. The junction had 8 bases not matched to a gene; V was cut back by 2 bases and J by 7 bases. The length of the CDR3 is 14 residues. Germline V gives CDR1 DFQATT, CDR2 SNEGSKA (reference sequence). The CDR3 spells CSARYQRGGNEQFF. The CDR3 nucleotides read TGCAGTGCTAGATACCAGCGGGGTGGGAATGAGCAGTTCTTC.

The table lists this clonotype with a count of one. The chain links TRBV29-1 to TRBJ2-1; the D gene is possibly TRBD1 (5 bases). The CDR3 loop spans 12 amino acids. The V end lost 4 bases, the J end lost 4 bases, and 8 bases lay between the germline ends. CDR1 SQVTM and CDR2 ANQGSEA come from the germline V gene. The CDR3 loop reads CSVGSGYNEQFF. The DNA for the CDR3 is TGCAGCGTTGGGTCAGGGTACAATGAGCAGTTCTTC.

The CDR3 coding sequence is TGTGCCAGCAGTGAATCTTGGGTCGGTCAGCCCCAGCATTTT. It specifies CASSESWVGQPQHF. The V gene is TRBV25-1, the J gene TRBJ1-5; D gene uncertain. V lost 1 base and J 6 bases, leaving 10 bases between the germline ends. Per the germline V gene, CDR1 is MGHDK and CDR2 is SYGVNS. The CDR3 is 14 amino acids. Full variable domain (outside the CDR3, taken from reference TRBV25-1 and TRBJ1-5): EADIYQTPRYLVIGTGKKITLECSQTMGHDKMYWYQQDPGMELHLIHYSYGVNSTEKGDLSSESTVSRIRTEHFPLTLESARPSHTSQYLCASSESWVGQPQHFGDGTRLSIL.

The chain joins TRBV5-4 to TRBJ1-1, with a possible D match to TRBD1 (5 bases). The germline V gene has CDR1 SGHNT and CDR2 YYREEE (reference sequence). The CDR3 sequence is 14 residues long. The germline V and J ends were trimmed by 0 bases and 5 bases, with 11 bases remaining between them. CDR3 region: CASSLEAGWTEAFF. The CDR3 nucleotides are TGTGCCAGCAGCTTGGAGGCAGGGTGGACTGAAGCTTTCTTT.

The chain links TRBV28 to TRBJ2-7; 8 bases map to TRBD2. Trimming at V came to 4 bases and at J to 7 bases, leaving 3 bases not matched to a gene. Per germline, CDR1 MDHEN and CDR2 SYDVKM. The CDR3 consists of 12 residues. As DNA, the CDR3 is TGTGCCAGCAGTTCCGAGCGGGAGGAGCAGTACGTC. It yields the protein CASSSEREEQYV.

The chain has TRBV6-5 and TRBJ2-7; possible D gene TRBD2, 5 bases. The CDR3 runs to 11 residues. The V gene lost 8 bases and the J gene lost 3 bases, with 8 bases spanning the gap. Per germline, CDR1 MNHEY and CDR2 SVGAGI. Here the CDR3 reads CASGRSYEQYF. Here the CDR3 DNA reads TGTGCCAGCGGGAGAAGCTACGAGCAGTACTTC.